This T cell receptor (beta chain) is drawn from a study of shared clonotypes between healthy human individuals. On the study more broadly: Three men and two women, aged 18 to 49, were donors. Every donor yielded three CD4 naive, three CD4 memory, two CD8 naive and one CD8 memory plate.

CD45RO negativity and positive selection for CCR7 defined naive CD8 cells, a population that excluded terminally differentiated effector memory CD45RA+ cells. Donors comprised only Caucasian adults living in Nashville, Tennessee. Study-level findings and limits: What naive subsets generally showed was a larger estimated richness than memory subsets showed.

Assay: immunoSEQ multiplex PCR; the TCRdb copy retains only in-frame clones and omits some. The sample yields 2 million to 2.5 million clones, roughly 94% seen once. Germline V lookup: CDR1 SEHNR, CDR2 FQNEAQ (reference sequence). The V gene end was trimmed by 1 base and the J gene end by 2 bases; junction bases not matched to a gene: 12. This CDR3 comprises 18 residues. As for this clone: Antigen unknown.

Input material: naive CD8+ T cells sorted from blood. The rearrangement links TRBV7-9 to TRBJ2-5; 8 positions agree with TRBD1. The TCR comes from a man aged 18 to 29 in good health. CDR3 bases: TGTGCCAGCAGCTTAGTTTGGGGACAGGAAGATTTACAAGAGACCCAGTACTTC. Translating gives CASSLVWGQEDLQETQYF.